This record looks at one TCR beta chain sequence and its context. Its antigen remains unidentified. Here immunoSEQ multiplex PCR was the method, and the copy in TCRdb shows in-frame clones only, minus some. The sample gives more than 50,000 clones, about 89% of which show up once; approximately 2% is in the top ten. These data come from a study of T cell repertoires in ileal Crohn's disease. Overall study findings and caveats: Clonality above 26.8% at surgery always came with endoscopic recurrence. High-frequency clones were more common in sorted CD8 than CD4 cells. Postoperative endoscopy occurred within one year, median about 7 months.

This CDR3 region has 16 residues. Germline assignment: CDR1 SEHNR and CDR2 FQNEAQ (reference sequence). J was trimmed by 5 bases and V by 4 bases; bases with no gene match: 10. Time point given: neoterminal ileum biopsy at postoperative endoscopy, about 6 months after surgery. The sequencing input was ileal tissue. The V and J genes are TRBV7-9 and TRBJ1-4, with 7 nucleotides matching TRBD1. The TCR was taken from an adult with Crohn's disease. The CDR3 DNA is TGTGCCAGCAGCTACGGAGGGGGCAGGGTAAATGAAAAACTGTTTTTT. It encodes CASSYGGGRVNEKLFF.